This T cell receptor beta chain was recorded in a study of T cell repertoires in cytomegalovirus infection. For the study at large: Public TCR beta signatures indicated both CMV infection and matching HLA type. Study-level points and caveats: CMV-specific TCR beta clonotypes restricted by HLA-C dominated the ex vivo response. The cumulative frequency of public TCR beta families identified carriers of CMV plus the relevant HLA.

TCRdb called the reads again in MiXCR, with one record for every CDR3 protein. The sample lists 85,000 to 120,000 distinct CDR3 sequences, 16% occurring once. Per the germline V gene, CDR1 is SGHAT and CDR2 is FQNNGV. Trimming pared 9 bases from V and 1 base from J, leaving 12 bases between. The CDR3 runs 13 residues. This clonotype was picked up many times. Antigen: not known. The TCR was taken from a human donor in good health (CMV status not recorded). Some clones in this sample may be carry-over from other donors' samples. The chain employs TRBV11-2 and TRBJ1-1; weak D call: TRBD1 (5 bases). Sequencing was carried out using PBMCs. CDR3 in DNA: TGTGCCAGTCCTGGGGGGGAGAACACTGAAGCTTTCTTT. Residues: CASPGGENTEAFF.